These 3 T cell receptor beta chains were all obtained from the same sample, sequenced in a study of shared clonotypes between healthy human individuals (dated by TCRdb to between 2020 and 2021). CD8 naive samples were CD45RO-negative cells positively selected for CCR7, giving a CD45RA+CCR7+ population that excluded TemRA cells. Library generation was performed with the immunoSEQ multiplex PCR assay. The source is immuneACCESS, and TCRdb retained only in-frame sequences with V and J called. Part of the clones is not carried over; for the studies checked, unresolved V genes explain less than half of this, and the remainder is unexplained. This sample comprises about 2.1 million clones, approximately 94% of them detected only once. Over 1.5% of the sample rests with the top ten. What was sequenced was naive CD8+ T cells from PBMCs. Per the publication, the cell subset or site label means: CD45RA+CCR7+. These receptors originate from a man younger than 35 in good health. Some clones in this sample may be carry-over from other donors' samples.

The V call is TRBV28, the J call TRBJ2-7; D is perhaps TRBD2 (6 bases). Germline-derived CDR1 and CDR2 are MDHEN and SYDVKM. The CDR3 contains 15 residues. V was shortened by 6 bases and J by 4 bases, with 19 bases between the two germline ends. The CDR3 here is CASSPRGSGLYEQYF. CDR3 nucleotide sequence: TGTGCCAGCAGCCCTCGGGGGAGCGGGTTATACGAGCAGTACTTC.

CDR3: CASSVFSGSSFGEQFF. DNA of the CDR3: TGTGCCAGCAGCGTATTTAGCGGGAGTTCGTTCGGCGAGCAGTTCTTC. V and J are TRBV9 and TRBJ2-1; TRBD2 agrees at 9 bases. The CDR3 spans 16 residues. From germline, CDR1 is SGDLS and CDR2 YYNGEE. Trimming cost V 1 base and J 10 bases; bases outside gene matches: 12.

The chain has TRBV28 and TRBJ2-3; 8 bases line up with TRBD2. This CDR3 contains 16 residues. V lost 3 bases, J lost 5 bases, and 10 bases stayed unmatched. The V gene's germline CDR1 is MDHEN and CDR2 SYDVKM. CDR3 DNA sequence: TGTGCCAGCAGTTTTCTCACGGGAGGGCCCTTAGATACGCAGTATTTT. Translation: CASSFLTGGPLDTQYF.